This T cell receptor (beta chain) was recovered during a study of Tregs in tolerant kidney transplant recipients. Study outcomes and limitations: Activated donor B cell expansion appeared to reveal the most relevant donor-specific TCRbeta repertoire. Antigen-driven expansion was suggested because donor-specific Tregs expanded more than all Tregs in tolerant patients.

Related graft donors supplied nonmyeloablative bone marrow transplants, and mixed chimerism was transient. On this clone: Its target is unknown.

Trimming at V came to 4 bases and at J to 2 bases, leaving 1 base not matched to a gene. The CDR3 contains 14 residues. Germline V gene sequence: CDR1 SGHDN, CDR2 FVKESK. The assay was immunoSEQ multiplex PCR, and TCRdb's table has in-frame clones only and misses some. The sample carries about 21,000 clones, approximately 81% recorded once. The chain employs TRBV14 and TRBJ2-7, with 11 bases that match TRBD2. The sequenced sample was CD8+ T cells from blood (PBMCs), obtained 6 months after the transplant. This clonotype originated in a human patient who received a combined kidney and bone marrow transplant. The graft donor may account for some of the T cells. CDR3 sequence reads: CASSPGLAAYEQYF. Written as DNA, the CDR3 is TGTGCCAGCAGCCCGGGACTAGCGGCCTACGAGCAGTACTTC.